The 28 T cell receptor beta chains given below trace back to one sample, sequenced in a study of cytomegalovirus exposure and HLA in healthy donors. The protocol was immunoSEQ multiplex PCR, while the TCRdb copy is restricted to in-frame clones and leaves out a portion. The table includes 200,000 to 300,000 clones, 90% detected once. The sequencing sample was made of PBMCs. Receptors were obtained from a woman in her thirties in good health and CMV-seronegative.

V usage is TRBV4-3 and J usage is TRBJ2-7, with TRBD2 as a possible D gene (5 bases). CDR1 is LGHNA, CDR2 YSLEER, per germline. The V end was cut by 0 bases, the J end by 9 bases, with 12 bases between. The CDR3 covers 13 residues. The CDR3 loop is CASSQDRDLGQYF. In nucleotides, the CDR3 is TGCGCCAGCAGCCAAGATCGGGATTTGGGGCAGTACTTC.

The rearrangement uses TRBV9 and TRBJ2-6; D tentatively fits TRBD1 or TRBD2 (5 bases each). Germline CDR1 SGDLS, CDR2 YYNGEE. Between the trimmed V and J ends, which lost 3 bases and 0 bases, there was a span of 13 bases. The CDR3 is 17 amino acids. The CDR3 DNA sequence: TGTGCCAGCAGCGCTAGGGACCGACGCTCTGGGGCCAACGTCCTGACTTTC. It is translated as CASSARDRRSGANVLTF.

The V gene is TRBV18, the J gene TRBJ2-3, with D hard to call. V lost 3 bases, J lost 1 base, and 8 bases lay in between. This CDR3 region has 14 residues. Germline V lookup: CDR1 KGHSH, CDR2 LQKENI. Written as DNA, the CDR3 is TGTGCCAGCTCACCCTTCCTAGGCACAGATACGCAGTATTTT. Encoded protein: CASSPFLGTDTQYF.

Regarding this clone: The junction shows a germline mismatch at one end, possibly a read error. The J gene is TRBJ2-1, the V gene TRBV13; the match to TRBD2 covers 8 bases. Looked up from germline, CDR1 is PRHDT and CDR2 is FYEKMQ (reference sequence). The CDR3 spans 11 residues. CDR3 in amino acids: CASSLDGLAVF. Written as DNA, the CDR3 is TGTGCCAGCAGCTTAGACGGACTAGCCGTCTTC.

The count of this clone is one. This rearrangement joins TRBV7-2 to TRBJ1-4; 7 bases agree with TRBD1. Germline V gene lookup returns CDR1 SGHTA and CDR2 FQGNSA. V lost 5 bases and J lost 7; bases outside the gene matches: 10. CDR3 length equals 15 residues. The CDR3 spells CASSEQGQRGEKLFF. The CDR3 nucleotides read TGTGCCAGCAGCGAACAGGGACAGAGAGGTGAAAAACTGTTTTTT.

This chain joins TRBV5-1 and TRBJ2-1, with 9 nucleotides matching TRBD1. Per the germline V gene, CDR1 is SGHRS and CDR2 is YFSETQ. Losses at the gene ends were 4 bases for V and 7 bases for J; bases not matched to a gene: 6. The CDR3 covers 14 residues. The CDR3 loop is CASSPGQGGNEQFF. CDR3 coding DNA: TGCGCCAGCAGCCCGGGACAGGGTGGGAATGAGCAGTTCTTC.

The V and J genes are TRBV28 and TRBJ2-1; either TRBD1 or TRBD2 may supply D (5 bases each). There are 12 residues in the CDR3. Germline V gene data show CDR1 as MDHEN and CDR2 as SYDVKM. V lost 7 bases to trimming and J lost 4 bases, with 8 bases between them. CDR3 sequence (DNA): TGTGCCAGCAAGGGACGTTACAATGAGCAGTTCTTC. This codes for CASKGRYNEQFF.

J is TRBJ2-5 and V is TRBV5-1, with D maybe TRBD2 (6 bases). The CDR3 spans 18 residues. V lost 0 bases to trimming and J lost 5 bases, with 23 bases between them. Germline CDR1 is SGHRS and CDR2 is YFSETQ. The CDR3 DNA sequence: TGCGCCAGCAGCTTGGCTGGACTACTAGCTAGGAATGCGGAGACCCAGTACTTC. The encoded protein is CASSLAGLLARNAETQYF.

The chain recombines TRBV6-5 with TRBJ2-5; weak D call: TRBD2 (6 bases). This CDR3 spans 15 amino acids. V was cut by 0 bases and J by 4 bases, with 12 bases left in between. Germline CDR1 and CDR2: MNHEY and SVGAGI. In nucleotides, the CDR3 is TGTGCCAGCAGTTACTCGGAGGGGCTAGGAGAGACCCAGTACTTC. Its translation: CASSYSEGLGETQYF.

This clone has just one count. The genes are TRBV10-2 and TRBJ2-5; D ambiguous. The CDR3 is 13 residues long. Trimming removed 4 bases from V and 2 bases from J, with 8 bases in between. Germline V lookup: CDR1 WSHSY, CDR2 SAAADI. CDR3 nucleotides: TGCGCCAGCAGTGTTACGGATCAAGAGACCCAGTACTTC. This sequence encodes CASSVTDQETQYF.

This sequence joins TRBV5-1 and TRBJ2-1; 7 bases agree with TRBD2. J lost 4 bases, V lost 4 bases, and 2 bases had no gene match. The germline V gene has CDR1 SGHRS and CDR2 YFSETQ. The CDR3 loop spans 13 amino acids. The CDR3 sequence is CASSSGAYNEQFF. The CDR3 nucleotides read TGCGCCAGCAGCAGCGGGGCGTACAATGAGCAGTTCTTC. Full variable domain (outside the CDR3, taken from reference TRBV5-1 and TRBJ2-1): KAGVTQTPRYLIKTRGQQVTLSCSPISGHRSVSWYQQTPGQGLQFLFEYFSETQRNKGNFPGRFSGRQFSNSRSEMNVSTLELGDSALYLCASSSGAYNEQFFGPGTRLTVL.

The V gene is TRBV27, the J gene TRBJ2-7, with 9 bases fitting TRBD2. The CDR3 runs 17 residues. CDR1 MNHEY and CDR2 SMNVEV come from the germline V gene (reference sequence). With V trimmed by 3 bases and J by 2 bases, 11 bases remained unmatched. The CDR3 coding sequence is TGTGCCAGCAGTTTTGGCGGGAGGGCCCCGCCAGCCTACGAGCAGTACTTC. Amino acid sequence: CASSFGGRAPPAYEQYF.

J is TRBJ1-5 and V is TRBV18; D unclear. This CDR3 comprises 17 residues. Per germline, CDR1 KGHSH and CDR2 LQKENI. V was trimmed by 3 bases and J by 1 base, leaving 16 bases between them. This CDR3 is CASSPRMNTGSNQPQHF. CDR3 sequence (DNA): TGTGCCAGCTCACCTAGAATGAACACGGGGAGCAATCAGCCCCAGCATTTT.

The chain combines TRBV4-3 with TRBJ1-5; no definite D call. The CDR3 consists of 16 residues. Germline-derived CDR1 and CDR2 are LGHNA and YSLEER. V was shortened by 0 bases and J by 4 bases, with 13 bases between the two germline ends. This CDR3 is CASSQDAPRPNQPQHF. The CDR3 DNA reads TGCGCCAGCAGCCAAGATGCCCCGAGGCCAAATCAGCCCCAGCATTTT.

This chain joins TRBV5-4 and TRBJ2-1; D not resolved. This CDR3 is built from 17 residues. Germline CDR1 reads SGHNT; CDR2 reads YYREEE (reference sequence). V dropped 4 bases and J dropped 4 bases, with 21 bases sitting between them. DNA of the CDR3: TGTGCCAGCAGCCGTGATGCACCAGCGTTTATTTACAATGAGCAGTTCTTC. Encoded protein: CASSRDAPAFIYNEQFF.

This chain joins TRBV27 and TRBJ2-3; 10 nucleotides align to TRBD2. Germline CDR1 is MNHEY and CDR2 is SMNVEV (reference sequence). The CDR3 runs to 16 residues. J was trimmed by 2 bases and V by 6 bases; bases with no gene match: 8. The CDR3 protein is CASSGTSGAFTDTQYF. CDR3 nucleotide sequence: TGTGCCAGCAGCGGAACTAGCGGGGCCTTCACAGATACGCAGTATTTT.

V is TRBV25-1 and J is TRBJ1-5; D is ambiguous. V was shortened by 1 base and J by 3 bases, with 13 bases between the two germline ends. The CDR3 has 16 residues. The germline V gene encodes CDR1 MGHDK and CDR2 SYGVNS. The CDR3 DNA sequence: TGTGCCAGCAGTGAATCTCGGCCGGGCAACAATCAGCCCCAGCATTTT. It yields the protein CASSESRPGNNQPQHF.

The chain is built from TRBV5-1 and TRBJ2-3, with TRBD1 identical over 10 bases. CDR1 is SGHRS and CDR2 is YFSETQ in the germline V gene. The CDR3 has 17 amino acids. The V segment lost 3 bases and the J segment 0 bases; nucleotides outside the gene matches: 7. The CDR3 is CASSSGTGVGSTDTQYF. The CDR3 DNA reads as TGCGCCAGCAGCTCCGGGACAGGGGTTGGGAGCACAGATACGCAGTATTTT.

This clone has only one observation. The rearrangement joins TRBV27 to TRBJ2-7, with unresolved D. The ends were cut back, 5 bases at V and 6 bases at J, with 17 bases in the middle. This CDR3 is 14 amino acids long. The germline V gene encodes CDR1 MNHEY and CDR2 SMNVEV (reference sequence). The CDR3 reads CASSPRTGWIEQYF. CDR3 bases: TGTGCCAGCAGTCCCAGGACCGGTTGGATCGAGCAGTACTTC.

V is TRBV7-6 and J is TRBJ2-7, with 8 bases aligning to TRBD1. V dropped 1 base and J dropped 3; count of bases not matched to a gene: 8. The CDR3 is 16 amino acids. In germline, CDR1 is SGHVS, CDR2 FNYEAQ. The CDR3 coding sequence is TGTGCCAGCAGCTTAGGAAGACAGGGGTCTGGCTACGAGCAGTACTTC. Translated, it gives CASSLGRQGSGYEQYF.

The chain has TRBV27 and TRBJ2-1; 11 nucleotides match TRBD2. V was pared by 5 bases and J by 2 bases, with 8 bases of the junction left unmatched. CDR3 length: 17 amino acids. CDR1 is MNHEY, CDR2 SMNVEV, per germline (reference sequence). For the CDR3, the DNA is TGTGCCAGCAGTCCTCGCCTGACTAGCGGGGCCTACAATGAGCAGTTCTTC. It yields the protein CASSPRLTSGAYNEQFF.

Only one count was recorded for this clone. J is TRBJ1-1 and V is TRBV28, with D possibly matching TRBD1 (5 bases). Trimming cost V 4 bases and J 10 bases, with 19 bases left between them. The CDR3 has 14 residues. Germline CDR1 MDHEN, CDR2 SYDVKM. The CDR3 DNA reads as TGTGCCAGCAGTTCCCGGGGACCTCCCTATGGAGCTTTCTTT. This codes for CASSSRGPPYGAFF.

This clone was seen a single time. The gene calls are TRBV28 and TRBJ2-1, with D tentatively TRBD1 or TRBD2 (6 bases each). Trimming removed 7 bases at V and 3 bases at J, with 16 bases between. This CDR3 contains 15 residues. CDR1 and CDR2 from the germline V gene are MDHEN and SYDVKM. CDR3 in DNA: TGTGCCAGCACCCTGTGGGGGGCGGACTACAATGAGCAGTTCTTC. This codes for CASTLWGADYNEQFF.

The V call is TRBV4-1, the J call TRBJ2-7; D ambiguous. Germline V gene data show CDR1 as MGHRA and CDR2 as YSYEKL. This CDR3 is built from 15 residues. The ends were cut back, 2 bases at V and 4 bases at J, with 15 bases in the middle. CDR3 in amino acids: CASSQPVHGSYEQYF. The DNA for the CDR3 is TGCGCCAGCAGCCAACCGGTCCATGGTTCTTACGAGCAGTACTTC.

The chain couples TRBV7-3 to TRBJ2-1; TRBD2 aligns across 14 bases. Looked up from germline, CDR1 is SGHTA and CDR2 is FQGTGA. This CDR3 comprises 15 residues. V was clipped by 5 bases and J by 6 bases; unmatched bases: 3. The chain's CDR3 is CASSLGLAGGNEQFF. In nucleotides, the CDR3 is TGTGCCAGCAGCCTCGGACTAGCGGGGGGCAATGAGCAGTTCTTC.

V is TRBV30 and J is TRBJ2-3, with 8 bases lining up with TRBD2. Germline-derived CDR1 and CDR2 are GTSNPN and SVGIG (reference sequence). Germline trimming cut 7 bases from V and 0 bases from J; bases unmatched to any gene: 6. The CDR3 length is 14 residues. Written as DNA, the CDR3 is TGTGCCTACTCACTAGCGGCCAGCACAGATACGCAGTATTTT. This sequence encodes CAYSLAASTDTQYF.

The chain joins TRBV6-6 to TRBJ2-5; the match to TRBD1 covers 9 bases. V gave up 5 bases and J gave up 3 bases; unmatched junction bases: 4. The CDR3 extends over 14 amino acids. In germline, CDR1 is MNHNY, CDR2 SVGAGI (reference sequence). DNA of the CDR3: TGTGCCAGCAGTGGGACAGGGTGGAAAGAGACCCAGTACTTC. Residues: CASSGTGWKETQYF.

The chain links TRBV7-3 to TRBJ2-5; TRBD2 matches 10 bases. The V and J ends lost 6 bases and 1 base, in that order; junction bases with no gene match: 5. The length of the CDR3 is 15 residues. CDR1 and CDR2 (germline): SGHTA, FQGTGA. CDR3 sequence: CASSPSGSVQETQYF. DNA of the CDR3: TGTGCCAGCAGTCCTAGCGGGAGCGTCCAAGAGACCCAGTACTTC.